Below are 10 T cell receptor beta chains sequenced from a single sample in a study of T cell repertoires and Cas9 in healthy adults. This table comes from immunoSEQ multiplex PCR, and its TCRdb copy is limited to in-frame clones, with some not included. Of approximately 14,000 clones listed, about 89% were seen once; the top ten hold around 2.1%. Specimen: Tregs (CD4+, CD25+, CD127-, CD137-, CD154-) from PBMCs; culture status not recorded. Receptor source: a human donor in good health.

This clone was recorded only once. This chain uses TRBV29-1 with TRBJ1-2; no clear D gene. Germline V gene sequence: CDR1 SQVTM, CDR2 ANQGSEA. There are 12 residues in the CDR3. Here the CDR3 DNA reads TGCAGTGCGGAAGGCCAGAACGGAGGCTACACCTTC. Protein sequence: CSAEGQNGGYTF.

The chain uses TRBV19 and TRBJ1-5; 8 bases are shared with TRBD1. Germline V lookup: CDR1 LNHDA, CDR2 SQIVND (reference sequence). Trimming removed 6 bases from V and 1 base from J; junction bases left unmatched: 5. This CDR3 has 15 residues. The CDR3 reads CASSQGARSNQPQHF. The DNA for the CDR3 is TGTGCCAGTAGCCAGGGGGCGCGGAGCAATCAGCCCCAGCATTTT.

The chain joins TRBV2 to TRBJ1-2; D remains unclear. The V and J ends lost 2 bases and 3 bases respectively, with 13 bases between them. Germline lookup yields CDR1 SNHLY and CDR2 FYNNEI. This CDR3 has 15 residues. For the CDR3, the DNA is TGTGCCAGCAGTGAATTTACAGAGACCCACTATGGCTACACCTTC. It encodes CASSEFTETHYGYTF.

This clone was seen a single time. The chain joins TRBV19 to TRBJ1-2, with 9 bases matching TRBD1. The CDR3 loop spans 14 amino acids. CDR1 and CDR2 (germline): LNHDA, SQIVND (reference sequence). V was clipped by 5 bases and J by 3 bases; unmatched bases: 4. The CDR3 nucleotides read TGTGCCAGTAGTCCGAGGACAGGGGACTATGGCTACACCTTC. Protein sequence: CASSPRTGDYGYTF.

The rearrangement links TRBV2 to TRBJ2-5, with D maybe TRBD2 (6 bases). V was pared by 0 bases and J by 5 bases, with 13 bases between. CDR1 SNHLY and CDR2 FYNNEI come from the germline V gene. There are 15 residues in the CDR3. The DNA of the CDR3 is TGTGCCAGCAGTGAAGCGCGGCGGGGACGGGAGACCCAGTACTTC. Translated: CASSEARRGRETQYF.

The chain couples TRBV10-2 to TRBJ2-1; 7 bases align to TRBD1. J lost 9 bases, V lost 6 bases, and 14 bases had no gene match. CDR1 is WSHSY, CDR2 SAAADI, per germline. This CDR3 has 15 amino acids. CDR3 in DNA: TGCGCCAGCAGGTCTGGGGACAGTCTGGATAGTGAGCAGTTCTTC. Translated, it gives CASRSGDSLDSEQFF.

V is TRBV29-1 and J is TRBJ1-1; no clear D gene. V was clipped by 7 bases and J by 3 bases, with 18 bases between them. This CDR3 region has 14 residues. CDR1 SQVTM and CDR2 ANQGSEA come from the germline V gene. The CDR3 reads CSGVLDGRYTEAFF. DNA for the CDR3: TGCAGCGGGGTACTAGACGGACGCTACACTGAAGCTTTCTTT.

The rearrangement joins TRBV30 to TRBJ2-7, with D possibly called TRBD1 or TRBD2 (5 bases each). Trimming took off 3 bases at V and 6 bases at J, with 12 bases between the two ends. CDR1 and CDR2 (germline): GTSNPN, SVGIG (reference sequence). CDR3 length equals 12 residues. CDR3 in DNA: TGTGCCTGGAGCATCACGGGGACCGAGCAGTACTTC. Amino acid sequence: CAWSITGTEQYF.

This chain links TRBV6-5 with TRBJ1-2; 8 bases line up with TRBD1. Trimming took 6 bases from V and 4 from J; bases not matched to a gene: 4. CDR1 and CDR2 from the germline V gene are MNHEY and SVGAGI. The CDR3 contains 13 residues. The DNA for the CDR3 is TGTGCCAGCAGCCGCGGGACAGGCTATGGCTACACCTTC. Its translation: CASSRGTGYGYTF.

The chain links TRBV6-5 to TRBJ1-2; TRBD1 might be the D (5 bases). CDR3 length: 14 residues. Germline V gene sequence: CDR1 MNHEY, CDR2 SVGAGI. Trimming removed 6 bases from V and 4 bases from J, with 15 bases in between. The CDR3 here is CASSQQGAGYGYTF. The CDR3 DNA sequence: TGTGCCAGCAGCCAGCAAGGGGCAGGCTATGGCTACACCTTC.